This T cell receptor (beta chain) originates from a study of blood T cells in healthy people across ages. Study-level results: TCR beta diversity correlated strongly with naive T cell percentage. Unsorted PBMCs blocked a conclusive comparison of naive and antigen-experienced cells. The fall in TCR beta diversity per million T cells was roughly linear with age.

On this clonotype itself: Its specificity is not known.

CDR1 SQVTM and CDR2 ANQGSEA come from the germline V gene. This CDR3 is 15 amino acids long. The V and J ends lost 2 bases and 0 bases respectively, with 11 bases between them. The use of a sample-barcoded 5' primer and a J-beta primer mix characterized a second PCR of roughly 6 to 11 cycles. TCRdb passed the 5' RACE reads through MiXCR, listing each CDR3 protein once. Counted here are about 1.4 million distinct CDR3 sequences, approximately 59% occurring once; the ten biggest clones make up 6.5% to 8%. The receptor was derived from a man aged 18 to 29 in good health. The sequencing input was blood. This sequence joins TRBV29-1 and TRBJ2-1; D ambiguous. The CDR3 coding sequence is TGCAGCGTTGAAAGACCGCTGAGCTCCTACAATGAGCAGTTCTTC. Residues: CSVERPLSSYNEQFF.